This T cell receptor (beta chain) appears in the sequencing data of a study of T cell changes during pregnancy in multiple sclerosis. V was clipped by 7 bases and J by 5 bases; unmatched bases: 8. The CDR3 is made up of 15 amino acids. Per germline, CDR1 WSHSY and CDR2 SAAADI. Data came from immunoSEQ multiplex PCR; TCRdb stores just in-frame clones and leaves some out. The table has approximately 18,000 clones, about 90% seen once. J is TRBJ2-5 and V is TRBV10-2; the match to TRBD2 covers 12 bases. Sample: CD8+ T cells from peripheral blood mononuclear cells, taken in the third trimester of pregnancy. The receptor was isolated from a female donor in good health, enrolled as a control in a pregnancy study. CDR3 sequence reads: CASMASGGVRETQYF. For the CDR3, the DNA is TGCGCCAGCATGGCTAGCGGGGGGGTGAGGGAGACCCAGTACTTC.